The T cell receptor (beta chain) under discussion was sequenced for a study of CD8+ T cells in alopecia areata. V gave up 3 bases and J gave up 0 bases, with 13 bases separating them. CDR3 size: 15 residues. Germline V gene data show CDR1 as SGHRS and CDR2 as YFSETQ. It was cDNA, reverse transcribed from extracted RNA, that served as the sequencing template. Repertoires were generated with immunoSEQ multiplex PCR, while TCRdb's copy carries only in-frame clones and drops some. The data show tens of thousands of clones, 44% seen once. This sequence joins TRBV5-1 and TRBJ2-7; the D is unclear. The TCR sequence derives from a human donor with alopecia areata. Source material: NKG2D-low CD8+ T cells sorted from blood. In nucleotides, the CDR3 is TGCGCCAGCAGCTCCTACCCCCGGGCCTCCTACGAGCAGTACTTC. Translation gives CASSSYPRASYEQYF. The entire variable domain, with the rest obtained from reference TRBV5-1 and TRBJ2-7, is as follows: KAGVTQTPRYLIKTRGQQVTLSCSPISGHRSVSWYQQTPGQGLQFLFEYFSETQRNKGNFPGRFSGRQFSNSRSEMNVSTLELGDSALYLCASSSYPRASYEQYFGPGTRLTVT.